The 24 T cell receptor beta chains reported below all come from one sample, sequenced in a study of shared clonotypes between healthy human individuals. Method: immunoSEQ multiplex PCR; TCRdb's copy keeps in-frame clones and lacks some. The sample gives about 580,000 clones, roughly 98% of which show up once; around 0.3% is in the top ten. CD45RO-negative CD8 cells positively selected for CCR7 made up the naive population, which excluded terminally differentiated effector memory CD45RA+ cells. The sequencing input was naive CD8+ T cells sorted from blood. The source of these receptors is a man younger than 45 in good health.

V usage is TRBV2 and J usage is TRBJ2-2; the match to TRBD2 covers 9 bases. J was trimmed by 1 base and V by 7 bases; bases with no gene match: 10. Germline V gene data show CDR1 as SNHLY and CDR2 as FYNNEI. The CDR3 has 17 amino acids. CDR3 DNA: TGTGCCAGCACGGGGGTTAGCGGGAGCCTGAACACCGGGGAGCTGTTTTTT. It encodes CASTGVSGSLNTGELFF. Full variable domain (outside the CDR3, taken from reference TRBV2 and TRBJ2-2): EPEVTQTPSHQVTQMGQEVILRCVPISNHLYFYWYRQILGQKVEFLVSFYNNEISEKSEIFDDQFSVERPDGSNFTLKIRSTKLEDSAMYFCASTGVSGSLNTGELFFGEGSRLTVL.

V and J are TRBV10-3 and TRBJ1-5; D remains ambiguous. Germline CDR1 ENHRY, CDR2 SYGVKD. Trimming stripped 0 bases from V and 1 base from J, with 7 bases between. The CDR3 length is 15 residues. CDR3 amino acids: CAISESKMSNQPQHF. DNA for the CDR3: TGTGCCATCAGTGAGTCGAAGATGAGCAATCAGCCCCAGCATTTT.

This clone was seen once. The V call is TRBV6-1, the J call TRBJ2-3; TRBD2 matches at 15 bases. The germline V gene has CDR1 MNHNS and CDR2 SASEGT. CDR3 size: 19 residues. The ends lost 4 bases at V and 1 base at J; junction bases unmatched: 9. In nucleotides, the CDR3 is TGTGCCAGCAGTGGGGGACTAGCGGGAGGCTGGCTGGGCACAGATACGCAGTATTTT. Protein: CASSGGLAGGWLGTDTQYF.

V is TRBV14 and J is TRBJ2-1, with 11 bases aligning to TRBD2. The CDR3 has 16 residues. With 4 bases clipped from V and 4 bases from J, the junction kept 6 bases outside the gene matches. Germline loops: CDR1 SGHDN, CDR2 FVKESK. The CDR3 loop reads CASSLLTSGSYNEQFF. CDR3 nucleotides: TGTGCCAGCAGCCTGTTAACTAGCGGGAGTTACAATGAGCAGTTCTTC.

This chain joins TRBV6-5 and TRBJ2-1; D unresolved. Trimming took off 1 base at V and 7 bases at J, with 8 bases between the two ends. The length of the CDR3 is 13 residues. Germline CDR1 is MNHEY and CDR2 is SVGAGI. CDR3 sequence: CASSYFDQNEQFF. The CDR3 DNA is TGTGCCAGCAGTTACTTCGACCAGAATGAGCAGTTCTTC.

This chain joins TRBV14 and TRBJ2-3; D may be TRBD2 (6 bases). Germline V gene sequence: CDR1 SGHDN, CDR2 FVKESK. V lost 3 bases to trimming and J lost 5 bases, with 15 bases between them. This CDR3 comprises 15 residues. Here the CDR3 DNA reads TGTGCCAGCAGCCAGACGATCGGGCGGGGAGATACGCAGTATTTT. Its protein product is CASSQTIGRGDTQYF. The variable domain in full, with the rest retrieved from reference TRBV14 and TRBJ2-3, is EAGVTQFPSHSVIEKGQTVTLRCDPISGHDNLYWYRRVMGKEIKFLLHFVKESKQDESGMPNNRFLAERTGGTYSTLKVQPAELEDSGVYFCASSQTIGRGDTQYFGPGTRLTVL.

This clone is a singleton in its sample. The chain joins TRBV27 to TRBJ1-4; D is ambiguous. This CDR3 is built from 15 residues. Trimming shortened V by 7 bases and J by 5 bases, and 17 bases separated the two germline ends. Looked up from germline, CDR1 is MNHEY and CDR2 is SMNVEV (reference sequence). In nucleotides, the CDR3 is TGTGCCAGCACCCCCCGAGGCCGGCTAAATGAAAAACTGTTTTTT. This codes for CASTPRGRLNEKLFF.

Comment on this clone: Additional DNA sequences in this sample encode the identical CDR3. The V call is TRBV29-1, the J call TRBJ2-1; D perhaps matches TRBD2 (6 bases). Germline V gives CDR1 SQVTM, CDR2 ANQGSEA. V dropped 3 bases and J dropped 0 bases, with 9 bases sitting between them. This CDR3 has 14 amino acids. The CDR3 DNA follows: TGCAGCGTTGACCCAGCGGGCTCCTACAATGAGCAGTTCTTC. This encodes CSVDPAGSYNEQFF.

This clone showed up just once. The chain is built from TRBV11-2 and TRBJ2-5; 9 positions agree with TRBD1. The CDR3 length is 17 residues. The germline V gene encodes CDR1 SGHAT and CDR2 FQNNGV. Unmatched junction bases numbered 12, after V lost 5 bases and J lost 2 bases. The CDR3 here is CASSVTADRGSQETQYF. In DNA, the CDR3 is TGTGCCAGCAGCGTAACAGCGGACAGGGGATCTCAAGAGACCCAGTACTTC.

The rearrangement joins TRBV4-1 to TRBJ2-2; possible D gene TRBD2, 6 bases. Trimming removed 3 bases at V and 13 bases at J, with 21 bases between. The CDR3 is 15 residues long. Per the germline V gene, CDR1 is MGHRA and CDR2 is YSYEKL. DNA of the CDR3: TGCGCCAGCAGCCAGTCCCTCTCTAGCGCCCATCCGCTGTTTTTT. It is translated as CASSQSLSSAHPLFF.

V gene TRBV6-4 combines with J gene TRBJ2-3; 12 bases are shared with TRBD2. The germline CDR1 and CDR2 sequences are MRHNA and SNTAGT. J was trimmed by 0 bases and V by 3 bases; bases with no gene match: 1. CDR3 length: 16 amino acids. The DNA for the CDR3 is TGTGCCAGCAGTGAGCTAGCGGGAGGGAGCACAGATACGCAGTATTTT. Its translation is CASSELAGGSTDTQYF.

V and J are TRBV15 and TRBJ2-7, with a weak D call TRBD2 (6 bases). The V and J ends lost 5 bases and 1 base respectively, with 12 bases between them. In germline, CDR1 is LNHNV, CDR2 YYDKDF (reference sequence). The CDR3 sequence is 14 residues long. The CDR3 here is CATSPRRESYEQYF. The CDR3 nucleotides are TGTGCCACCAGCCCCAGGAGGGAGTCCTACGAGCAGTACTTC.

The CDR3 reads CASSSMTGPNTEAFF. The CDR3 DNA sequence: TGTGCCAGCAGCTCCATGACAGGGCCAAACACTGAAGCTTTCTTT. V gene TRBV7-9 combines with J gene TRBJ1-1; 7 nucleotides match TRBD1. CDR3 length: 15 residues. CDR1 SEHNR and CDR2 FQNEAQ come from the germline V gene (reference sequence). The junction had 7 bases not matched to a gene; V was cut back by 4 bases and J by 2 bases.

This rearrangement joins TRBV5-5 to TRBJ1-2; D remains ambiguous. V lost 0 bases to trimming and J lost 7 bases, with 19 bases between them. Germline CDR1 SGHKS, CDR2 YYEKEE (reference sequence). This CDR3 has 16 residues. CDR3 bases: TGTGCCAGCAGCTTGGACTCTCCAGTCCCAGGAACTGGCTACACCTTC. This codes for CASSLDSPVPGTGYTF.

This chain uses TRBV7-9 with TRBJ2-5; D is ambiguous. This CDR3 region has 15 residues. CDR1 is SEHNR, CDR2 FQNEAQ, per germline (reference sequence). The V and J ends lost 0 bases and 3 bases respectively, with 11 bases between them. The CDR3 loop is CASSLAQNSKETQYF. CDR3 in DNA: TGTGCCAGCAGCTTAGCTCAAAACAGCAAAGAGACCCAGTACTTC. The entire variable domain, with the rest obtained from reference TRBV7-9 and TRBJ2-5, is as follows: DTGVSQNPRHKITKRGQNVTFRCDPISEHNRLYWYRQTLGQGPEFLTYFQNEAQLEKSRLLSDRFSAERPKGSFSTLEIQRTEQGDSAMYLCASSLAQNSKETQYFGPGTRLLVL.

To note about this clone: In the same sample, other DNA sequences code for this CDR3. The CDR3 loop reads CASSQGDEQYF. In DNA form, the CDR3 reads TGTGCCAGCTCACAGGGGGACGAGCAGTACTTC. The rearrangement uses TRBV18 and TRBJ2-7; TRBD1 might be the D (6 bases). V was cut by 4 bases and J by 5 bases, with 6 bases left in between. Per the germline V gene, CDR1 is KGHSH and CDR2 is LQKENI. The CDR3 consists of 11 residues.

The CDR3 DNA follows: TGTGCCATCAGTGAAGGTCTAGATGCGCACGAGCAGTACTTC. It encodes CAISEGLDAHEQYF. The rearrangement links TRBV10-3 to TRBJ2-7; no clear D. The CDR3 sequence is 14 residues long. Deletions cut 3 bases from V and 5 bases from J, with 14 bases between. The V gene's germline CDR1 is ENHRY and CDR2 SYGVKD.

The chain is built from TRBV9 and TRBJ2-2; 9 bases align to TRBD1. CDR1 and CDR2 (germline): SGDLS, YYNGEE. J gave up 7 bases and V 4 bases, and 8 bases lay outside the gene matches. This CDR3 has 15 amino acids. CDR3 amino acids: CASSPGQGLVGELFF. The CDR3 DNA reads as TGTGCCAGCAGCCCGGGACAGGGTCTTGTCGGGGAGCTGTTTTTT. The full variable domain, completed using reference TRBV9 and TRBJ2-2, is DSGVTQTPKHLITATGQRVTLRCSPRSGDLSVYWYQQSLDQGLQFLIQYYNGEERAKGNILERFSAQQFPDLHSELNLSSLELGDSALYFCASSPGQGLVGELFFGEGSRLTVL.

V gene TRBV27 combines with J gene TRBJ1-5, with D uncertain. CDR1 and CDR2 (germline): MNHEY, SMNVEV (reference sequence). V was shortened by 2 bases and J by 7 bases, with 9 bases between the two germline ends. The CDR3 runs to 13 residues. CDR3 sequence reads: CASSLAASQPQHF. The DNA for the CDR3 is TGTGCCAGCAGTTTAGCTGCTAGCCAGCCCCAGCATTTT.

J is TRBJ1-3 and V is TRBV9; D might be TRBD1 (5 bases). This CDR3 has 14 residues. CDR1 and CDR2 from the germline V gene are SGDLS and YYNGEE. V lost 0 bases and J 7 bases, leaving 11 bases between the germline ends. Here the CDR3 reads CASSVGRGENTIYF. DNA for the CDR3: TGTGCCAGCAGCGTAGGACGGGGGGAGAACACCATATATTTT. The entire variable domain, with the rest obtained from reference TRBV9 and TRBJ1-3, is as follows: DSGVTQTPKHLITATGQRVTLRCSPRSGDLSVYWYQQSLDQGLQFLIQYYNGEERAKGNILERFSAQQFPDLHSELNLSSLELGDSALYFCASSVGRGENTIYFGEGSWLTVV.

The V gene is TRBV7-8, the J gene TRBJ2-1; 7 bases match TRBD2. The V and J ends lost 5 bases and 6 bases, in that order; junction bases with no gene match: 7. The CDR3 is made up of 14 amino acids. Germline values: CDR1 SGHVS, CDR2 FQNEAQ. DNA for the CDR3: TGTGCCAGCAGCCGACAGACTAGCCTCAATGAGCAGTTCTTC. As protein: CASSRQTSLNEQFF.

J is TRBJ1-4 and V is TRBV4-1; 9 bases align to TRBD1. The length of the CDR3 is 14 residues. The trim removed 5 bases at V and 8 bases at J, leaving 6 bases unmatched. Germline CDR1 reads MGHRA; CDR2 reads YSYEKL. The CDR3 reads CASSLTGGIEKLFF. DNA of the CDR3: TGCGCCAGCAGCTTGACAGGGGGAATAGAAAAACTGTTTTTT.

V usage is TRBV7-8 and J usage is TRBJ1-2, with 7 bases matching TRBD1. Trimming cost V 5 bases and J 4 bases; bases outside gene matches: 4. The CDR3 is 13 residues long. Per germline, CDR1 SGHVS and CDR2 FQNEAQ. In DNA form, the CDR3 reads TGTGCCAGCAGCCGACGGGACAGCTATGGCTACACCTTC. It is translated as CASSRRDSYGYTF.

The chain links TRBV7-2 to TRBJ2-1, with TRBD2 matching 11 bases. The CDR3 is 17 amino acids. After removal of 5 bases from V and 0 bases from J, the junction contained 6 bases not matched to a gene. CDR1 and CDR2 (germline): SGHTA, FQGNSA. CDR3 region: CASSPIAGGSSYNEQFF. Here the CDR3 DNA reads TGTGCCAGCAGCCCAATAGCGGGAGGGAGCTCCTACAATGAGCAGTTCTTC.